These T cell receptor beta chains were read from a single sample in a study of somatic mutations in cytotoxic T cells in rheumatoid arthritis. Sequencing was performed with immunoSEQ multiplex PCR; in TCRdb, only in-frame clones are kept and a portion is missing. Seen here are about 19,000 clones, 86% observed once, and the top ten hold about 16%. The sample taken for sequencing was CD8+ T cells sorted from blood. The receptors were gathered from a middle-aged man in good health. CDR3s include the opening cysteine and the closing phenylalanine or tryptophan. The D gene is left open where the match is weak. The size entry is marked missing in some rows and otherwise reads once, few, many or a size class.

NA	TRBV10-2	TRBJ1-5	once	13	CASRDTYNQPQHF	TGCGCCAGCAGAGACACCTACAATCAGCCCCAGCATTTT
TRBD1	TRBV9	TRBJ2-2	once	15	CASSPRQGRTGELFF	TGTGCCAGCAGCCCTAGACAGGGTAGGACCGGGGAGCTGTTTTTT
TRBD1	TRBV25-1	TRBJ2-7	NA	13	CASRSDRAYEQYF	TGTGCCAGTCGGTCCGACAGGGCATACGAGCAGTACTTC
NA	TRBV6-5	TRBJ2-7	NA	13	CASSYLMTAEQYF	TGTGCCAGCAGTTACCTCATGACGGCCGAGCAGTACTTC
TRBD2	TRBV9	TRBJ2-1	NA	14	CASSVGGGWEEQFF	TGTGCCAGCAGCGTGGGCGGGGGTTGGGAGGAGCAGTTCTTC
NA	TRBV27	TRBJ2-7	NA	12	CASSFKGSQQYF	TGTGCCAGCAGTTTTAAAGGGTCGCAGCAGTACTTC
TRBD1	TRBV11-2	TRBJ2-2	once	15	CASSSKGQYAGELFF	TGTGCCAGCAGCTCCAAGGGACAGTACGCCGGGGAGCTGTTTTTT
TRBD2	TRBV5-4	TRBJ2-1	NA	20	CASRDPDGTSGSQLYNEQFF	TGTGCCAGCAGGGATCCGGACGGGACTAGCGGTTCCCAGCTCTACAATGAGCAGTTCTTC
TRBD2	TRBV27	TRBJ2-7	NA	15	CASSLLAGGPYEQYF	TGTGCCAGCAGTTTGCTAGCGGGAGGTCCCTACGAGCAGTACTTC
NA	TRBV9	TRBJ2-3	NA	14	CASTGGGSGDTQYF	TGTGCCAGCACCGGAGGCGGGTCGGGAGATACGCAGTATTTT
NA	TRBV7-9	TRBJ1-2	few	14	CASSLGRTNYGYTF	TGTGCCAGCAGCCTGGGACGGACGAACTATGGCTACACCTTC
NA	TRBV10-2	TRBJ2-1	few	16	CASSESLVGHGNEQFF	TGCGCCAGCAGTGAGTCGTTAGTGGGGCACGGCAATGAGCAGTTCTTC
NA	TRBV6-5	TRBJ1-2	NA	12	CASRDLSGGYTF	TGTGCCAGCAGGGATCTATCGGGTGGCTACACCTTC
NA	TRBV16	TRBJ1-5	few	12	CASKVGNQPQHF	TGTGCCAGCAAGGTAGGGAATCAGCCCCAGCATTTT
NA	TRBV2	TRBJ2-1	once	17	CANSRIWASPISAEQFF	TGTGCCAACTCCAGGATTTGGGCTAGCCCAATTTCCGCTGAGCAGTTCTTC
NA	TRBV4-1	TRBJ2-1	NA	16	CASSQEEVSGIGEQFF	TGCGCCAGCAGCCAAGAGGAAGTGTCTGGTATAGGTGAGCAGTTCTTC
TRBD2	TRBV7-2	TRBJ2-5	few	16	CASSGSGRAGGETQYF	TGTGCCAGCAGTGGAAGCGGGAGGGCCGGAGGAGAGACCCAGTACTTC
TRBD1	TRBV6-5	TRBJ2-7	NA	14	CASSYGQGSVEQYF	TGTGCCAGCAGTTACGGACAGGGCTCGGTCGAGCAGTACTTC
NA	TRBV6-4	TRBJ2-2	NA	16	CASSDTGEVDTGELFF	TGTGCCAGCAGTGACACGGGGGAGGTGGACACCGGGGAGCTGTTTTTT